The 5 T cell receptor beta chains presented below share a single source sample, sequenced in a study of blood T cells in healthy people across ages (dated by TCRdb to 2013 to 2016). Libraries were constructed by 5' RACE. This sample was sequenced with an Illumina HiSeq 2500. A second PCR of about 7 to 12 cycles was run with a J-beta primer mix and a sample-barcoded 5' primer. In-frame beta chains were kept once TCRdb had trimmed the public reads at Q25 with fastp and called clones with MiXCR. For every CDR3 protein sequence, its rows merge into one entry that carries the most common genes and DNA. Here the sample has 650,000 to 1,000,000 distinct CDR3 sequences; around 36% occur a single time. The ten largest clonotypes hold approximately 12% of the sample. What was sequenced was blood. These receptors all come from a man between 18 and 35 years old in good health.

The table lists this clonotype with a few counts. The CDR3 region is CASSQDRPIMNTEAFF. The DNA of the CDR3 is TGCGCCAGCAGCCAAGATAGGCCGATCATGAACACTGAAGCTTTCTTT. V and J are TRBV4-3 and TRBJ1-1; D gene uncertain. The CDR3 is 16 residues long. Per the germline V gene, CDR1 is LGHNA and CDR2 is YSLEER. V gave up 0 bases and J gave up 0 bases, with 11 bases separating them.

A word on this clonotype: A much larger clone lies one base from this, so it may be a read error. The genes are TRBV7-2 and TRBJ2-5; D is ambiguous. Germline CDR1 is SGHTA and CDR2 is FQGNSA. This CDR3 has 13 residues. The CDR3 here is CASSFIRQDEQCF. The DNA for the CDR3 is TGTGCCAGCAGCTTTATCAGGCAGGATGAGCAGTGCTTC.

V and J are TRBV9 and TRBJ2-5; 9 positions match TRBD2. The CDR3 contains 16 residues. The germline V gene encodes CDR1 SGDLS and CDR2 YYNGEE. The J segment lost 5 bases and the V segment lost 2 bases, leaving 10 bases of the junction unmatched. The CDR3 bases are TGTGCCAGCAGCGTCGGCGGGGGGGCCATTGAGGAGACCCAGTACTTC. This translates into CASSVGGGAIEETQYF.

This rearrangement joins TRBV12-3 or TRBV12-4 to TRBJ2-1; 8 bases line up with TRBD2. Matching the DNA end better, TRBJ2-7 makes the J call doubtful. The CDR3 has 16 amino acids. The CDR3 DNA reads as TGTGCCAGCAGTTTAGGTGGCGCGGGGGGCTACAAGGAGCAGTACTTC. As protein: CASSLGGAGGYKEQYF.

The table lists this clonotype with a few counts. The V gene is TRBV12-3 or TRBV12-4, the J gene TRBJ1-2, with 7 bases that match TRBD1. The CDR3 runs to 15 residues. Losses at the gene ends were 5 bases for V and 5 bases for J; bases not matched to a gene: 11. CDR3 coding DNA: TGTGCCAGCAGTACCAGGGGGGTGTCCAAGTATGGCTACACCTTC. Its protein is CASSTRGVSKYGYTF.